The entry below describes one T cell receptor (beta chain). Method: immunoSEQ multiplex PCR; TCRdb's copy keeps in-frame clones and lacks some. The sample has 120,000 or so clones; more than 95% are singletons. This sample is part of a study of cytomegalovirus exposure and HLA in healthy donors. V was pared by 5 bases and J by 5 bases, with 18 bases between. The CDR3 extends over 15 amino acids. Per the germline V gene, CDR1 is MNHEY and CDR2 is SMNVEV (reference sequence). The chain employs TRBV27 and TRBJ1-2; a possible D gene is TRBD1 (6 bases). The specimen was PBMCs. This receptor was obtained from a man between 18 and 29 years old in good health and CMV-seronegative. CDR3 protein: CASSHSQGIGYGYTF. CDR3 in DNA: TGTGCCAGCAGTCACTCCCAGGGGATTGGATATGGCTACACCTTC.